This T cell receptor beta chain was captured in a study of radiation and T cells in renal cell carcinoma. In the study overall: Nephrectomy followed 15 Gy stereotactic body radiation by 4 weeks.

Study-wide points: Top tumor clonotypes rose in blood 2 weeks post-radiation, then contracted.

Only in-frame clones appear in the TCRdb table, and some are missing; sequencing was by immunoSEQ multiplex PCR. The sample carries 150,000 or so clones, 88% recorded once. Comments on this clone: Its cognate antigen is unknown.

The time point was: baseline pretreatment blood. Treatment in this sample: 15 Gy SBRT to primary tumor, nephrectomy 4 weeks later. The CDR3 spans 14 residues. The V end lost 5 bases, the J end lost 8 bases, and 13 bases lay between the germline ends. Germline-derived CDR1 and CDR2 are MNHNS and SASEGT. The chain has TRBV6-1 and TRBJ1-6; perhaps TRBD1 as D (6 bases). This specimen consisted of blood, obtained from a patient whose treatment included radiotherapy and nephrectomy. The TCR was taken from a woman between 65 and 79 years old with renal cell carcinoma. The CDR3: CASSSTGTYSPLHF. CDR3 DNA sequence: TGTGCCAGCAGTTCTACAGGGACTTATTCACCCCTCCACTTT.